This is a list of T cell receptor beta chains from one sample in a study of Graves' ophthalmopathy and Graves' hyperthyroidism. One entry per CDR3 protein, called by TCRdb with MiXCR from the multiplex PCR reads. This table has roughly 380,000 distinct CDR3 sequences, approximately 15% appearing once. The sample consisted of peripheral blood. The receptors were gathered from a woman younger than 35 with stable Graves' hyperthyroidism. The CDR3 runs from the conserved cysteine through the conserved F or W. A D gene is named only where the DNA matches it firmly. The size entry is marked missing in some rows and otherwise reads once, few, many or a size class.

CDR3 protein	CDR3 DNA	V gene	J gene	clone size	D gene
CASSAGTGTSNQPQHF	TGTGCCAGCAGTGCCGGGACAGGGACTAGCAATCAGCCCCAGCATTTT	TRBV12-3/TRBV12-4	TRBJ1-5	.	TRBD1
CATSRQRGGRYEQYF	TGTGCCACCAGCAGACAGCGGGGGGGCCGGTACGAGCAGTACTTC	TRBV15	TRBJ2-7	many	TRBD2
CSVWGGGITEAFF	TGCAGCGTTTGGGGGGGAGGGATCACTGAAGCTTTCTTT	TRBV29-1	TRBJ1-1	few	.
CATSTGPWQPQHF	TGTGCCACTTCGACAGGCCCTTGGCAGCCCCAGCATTTT	TRBV24-1	TRBJ1-5	many	.
CATSSGWRGDETQYF	TGTGCCACCAGCAGCGGTTGGCGGGGGGATGAGACCCAGTACTTC	TRBV15	TRBJ2-5	many	TRBD2
CSVVGGASTGELFF	TGCAGCGTCGTTGGGGGAGCTTCCACCGGGGAGCTGTTTTTT	TRBV29-1	TRBJ2-2	many	.
CASSVYRVTNYGYTF	TGTGCCAGCAGCGTTTACAGGGTGACTAACTATGGCTACACCTTC	TRBV7-9	TRBJ1-2	many	.
CSARGLYGGNYEQYF	TGCAGTGCTAGAGGCTTATACGGGGGAAACTACGAGCAGTACTTC	TRBV20-1	TRBJ2-7	.	.
CASSPGLGRGRSYEQYF	TGTGCCAGCTCACCCGGTCTTGGCAGGGGGCGATCATACGAGCAGTACTTC	TRBV18	TRBJ2-7	.	TRBD1
CASSLDPSSSYEQYF	TGTGCCAGCAGCTTAGATCCTTCCAGCTCCTACGAGCAGTACTTC	TRBV7-3	TRBJ2-7	many	.
CSASAPSIRTGRRNTEAFF	TGCAGTGCAAGTGCCCCTTCGATTAGGACAGGAAGGAGGAACACTGAAGCTTTCTTT	TRBV20-1	TRBJ1-1	many	TRBD1
CASSQDGAPGYGYTF	TGTGCCAGCAGCCAAGACGGAGCGCCTGGCTATGGCTACACCTTC	TRBV4-2	TRBJ1-2	.	.
CASSWMTEFTGELFF	TGTGCCAGCAGCTGGATGACAGAGTTCACCGGGGAGCTGTTTTTT	TRBV7-8	TRBJ2-2	.	.
CASSTLGIYTEAFF	TGTGCCAGTAGCACACTCGGGATCTACACTGAAGCTTTCTTT	TRBV19	TRBJ1-1	many	.
CASSRPGHANYGYTF	TGCGCCAGCAGCCGACCGGGACACGCTAACTATGGCTACACCTTC	TRBV4-1	TRBJ1-2	many	.
CASSSNPGLAYTGELFF	TGTGCCAGCAGCTCGAACCCGGGACTAGCTTACACCGGGGAGCTGTTTTTT	TRBV5-4	TRBJ2-2	.	TRBD2
CASSPGDADTEAFF	TGCGCCAGCAGCCCGGGCGATGCGGACACTGAAGCTTTCTTT	TRBV5-1	TRBJ1-1	few	.
CATSETLDTQYF	TGTGCCACCAGCGAGACGTTAGATACGCAGTATTTT	TRBV24-1	TRBJ2-3	.	.
CASSRKMNTEAFF	TGTGCCAGCAGCCGAAAGATGAACACTGAAGCTTTCTTT	TRBV7-8	TRBJ1-1	many	.
CSARETGELNYEQYF	TGCAGTGCTCGGGAGACAGGGGAGCTCAACTACGAGCAGTACTTC	TRBV20-1	TRBJ2-7	.	TRBD1
CASSLEGQPYEQYF	TGTGCCAGCAGTTTAGAGGGACAGCCCTACGAGCAGTACTTC	TRBV12-3/TRBV12-4	TRBJ2-7	many	TRBD1
CATSSGGSGSPLHF	TGTGCCACCAGCAGTGGTGGCTCGGGTTCACCCCTCCACTTT	TRBV15	TRBJ1-6	many	.
CASSHQTGMNTEAFF	TGTGCCAGCTCACATCAGACAGGGATGAACACTGAAGCTTTCTTT	TRBV18	TRBJ1-1	.	TRBD1
CSARDRLNNSPLHF	TGCAGTGCCAGAGACAGGCTGAATAATTCACCCCTCCACTTT	TRBV20-1	TRBJ1-6	many	.
CASSVGADRGNTEAFF	TGTGCCAGCAGCGTAGGTGCGGACAGGGGGAACACTGAAGCTTTCTTT	TRBV9	TRBJ1-1	many	TRBD1
CASSPPDGALNTEAFF	TGTGCCAGCTCACCACCGGACGGCGCACTGAACACTGAAGCTTTCTTT	TRBV18	TRBJ1-1	.	.
CSARTQGHMNTEAFF	TGCAGTGCTAGAACCCAGGGACATATGAACACTGAAGCTTTCTTT	TRBV20-1	TRBJ1-1	many	.
CASATSAGGTEAFF	TGTGCCAGCGCCACCTCTGCGGGAGGGACTGAAGCTTTCTTT	TRBV12-3/TRBV12-4	TRBJ1-1	many	.
CASTPGDRDYEQYF	TGTGCCAGCACCCCGGGGGACAGGGATTACGAGCAGTACTTC	TRBV12-3/TRBV12-4	TRBJ2-7	few	TRBD1
CASSLAGRDRYGYTF	TGTGCCAGCAGTTTAGCAGGGAGAGATCGGTATGGCTACACCTTC	TRBV12-3/TRBV12-4	TRBJ1-2	many	.
CASSPWTERQETQYF	TGCGCCAGCAGCCCTTGGACAGAGCGACAAGAGACCCAGTACTTC	TRBV5-1	TRBJ2-5	few	.
CASSDRVITEAFF	TGTGCCAGCAGCGACCGAGTGATCACTGAAGCTTTCTTT	TRBV5-6	TRBJ1-1	many	.
CATSGGVQETQYF	TGTGCCACTAGCGGGGGAGTCCAAGAGACCCAGTACTTC	TRBV11-2	TRBJ2-5	many	TRBD2
CASSSVGQVPQPQHF	TGTGCCAGCAGTTCTGTGGGACAGGTACCGCAGCCCCAGCATTTT	TRBV6-2/TRBV6-3	TRBJ1-5	.	TRBD1
CASSYTGRFNYGYTF	TGTGCCAGCAGTTACACGGGACGGTTTAACTATGGCTACACCTTC	TRBV6-5	TRBJ1-2	many	.
CASSQPSRGSRAFF	TGCGCCAGCAGCCAACCTAGCAGGGGCTCGCGGGCTTTCTTT	TRBV4-1	TRBJ1-1	many	.
CASSWFRLETQYF	TGTGCCAGCAGCTGGTTTCGATTAGAGACCCAGTACTTC	TRBV14	TRBJ2-5	.	.
CASSEFPYRTQETQYF	TGTGCCAGCAGTGAATTTCCCTATAGGACCCAAGAGACCCAGTACTTC	TRBV6-1	TRBJ2-5	many	.
CASSLGQNVKETQYF	TGCGCCAGCAGCTTGGGACAGAACGTGAAAGAGACCCAGTACTTC	TRBV5-1	TRBJ2-5	many	.
CASSAGQGWETQYF	TGTGCCAGTAGTGCCGGACAGGGTTGGGAGACCCAGTACTTC	TRBV19	TRBJ2-5	many	TRBD1
CAAAILNTGELFF	TGTGCCGCCGCGATCCTTAACACCGGGGAGCTGTTTTTT	TRBV12-3/TRBV12-4	TRBJ2-2	many	.
CATSAPSGNTIYF	TGTGCCACCAGTGCCCCCTCTGGAAACACCATATATTTT	TRBV24-1	TRBJ1-3	many	.
CASASQGALNTEAFF	TGTGCTAGTGCGTCTCAGGGGGCCCTGAACACTGAAGCTTTCTTT	TRBV12-5	TRBJ1-1	many	TRBD1